This is a list of T cell receptor beta chains from one sample in a study of the immune and genomic landscape of osteosarcoma. The protocol was immunoSEQ multiplex PCR, while the TCRdb copy is restricted to in-frame clones and leaves out a portion. The table records roughly 2,300 clones, around 72% of them present only once. The sequencing input was osteosarcoma tumor tissue from the lung. Every receptor here comes from a human donor with osteosarcoma. Each CDR3 is given without its conserved first and last residue. Not all rows give a size; the values are once, few, many and, for expanded clones, a class.

clone size: -
V gene: TRBV18
CDR3 protein: ASSPNYANTGELF

clone size: once
V gene: TRBV11-3
CDR3 protein: ASSPHGQPQH

clone size: few
V gene: TRBV27
CDR3 protein: ASSPPQGVMYEQY

clone size: -
V gene: TRBV2
CDR3 protein: ASIPLAGGPDTQY

clone size: once
V gene: TRBV10-1
CDR3 protein: ASSVLETGTGRQPQH

clone size: -
V gene: TRBV4-2
CDR3 protein: ASSQDGGDTQY

clone size: few
V gene: TRBV4-3
CDR3 protein: ASSPATSGDQETQY

clone size: once
V gene: TRBV9
CDR3 protein: ASSVGGGAGNEQF

clone size: -
V gene: TRBV5-1
CDR3 protein: ASSLEGGGASYEQY

clone size: large
V gene: TRBV4-1
CDR3 protein: ASSIHTDRSNQPQH

clone size: -
V gene: TRBV27
CDR3 protein: ASSGYTGTDTQY

clone size: few
V gene: TRBV6-1
CDR3 protein: ASTQVNNSPLH

clone size: -
V gene: TRBV10-1
CDR3 protein: ASSPGQGADGELF

clone size: -
V gene: TRBV6-1
CDR3 protein: ASRDSGQLNTEAF

clone size: once
V gene: TRBV9
CDR3 protein: ASSVAVGAADTQY

clone size: -
V gene: TRBV30
CDR3 protein: AWRRRAGNLAKNIQY

clone size: -
V gene: TRBV30
CDR3 protein: AWSVQGANIQY

clone size: -
V gene: TRBV2
CDR3 protein: ASSALALGETQY

clone size: -
V gene: TRBV6-6
CDR3 protein: ASSSHMRETEAF

clone size: -
V gene: TRBV5-1
CDR3 protein: ASRGLAGGSDTQY

clone size: few
V gene: TRBV5-1
CDR3 protein: ASSLGGTQETQY

clone size: -
V gene: TRBV30
CDR3 protein: AWEIVSGTEETQY

clone size: few
V gene: TRBV18
CDR3 protein: ASSSNYRDREGQY

clone size: few
V gene: TRBV6-5
CDR3 protein: ASSKDRNYGYT

clone size: -
V gene: TRBV9
CDR3 protein: ASNFRGSGELF

clone size: once
V gene: TRBV16
CDR3 protein: ASRLPPSSGGSMGEQF

clone size: -
V gene: TRBV7-9
CDR3 protein: ASSLERYNSPLH

clone size: -
V gene: TRBV29-1
CDR3 protein: SVEYDHQRNTIY

clone size: -
V gene: TRBV10-2
CDR3 protein: ASLQTGNYGYT

clone size: -
V gene: TRBV5-6
CDR3 protein: ASSLWGNEQY

clone size: few
V gene: TRBV5-5
CDR3 protein: ASSSTGYGSPLH

clone size: -
V gene: TRBV30
CDR3 protein: AWSVRARETQY

clone size: -
V gene: TRBV19
CDR3 protein: ASSIVGTENYGYT

clone size: few
V gene: TRBV7-9
CDR3 protein: ASSLAQGNSPLH

clone size: few
V gene: TRBV19
CDR3 protein: ASSIASNEQY

clone size: -
V gene: TRBV6-1
CDR3 protein: ASSGETGRAF

clone size: -
V gene: TRBV7-2
CDR3 protein: ASSFHGGVGYT

clone size: -
V gene: TRBV7-9
CDR3 protein: ASSLEKTGGYT

clone size: few
V gene: TRBV7-9
CDR3 protein: ASSLADRGRNEQF

clone size: -
V gene: TRBV18
CDR3 protein: ASSPGLTGELF

clone size: -
V gene: TRBV20-1
CDR3 protein: SARGPETQY

clone size: hyperexpanded
V gene: TRBV7-3
CDR3 protein: ASSPHGQPQH

clone size: -
V gene: TRBV7-6
CDR3 protein: ASSQGSGNTIY

clone size: -
V gene: TRBV27
CDR3 protein: ASSPRITGMETQY

clone size: -
V gene: TRBV27
CDR3 protein: ASSPGQERQWY

clone size: -
V gene: TRBV7-9
CDR3 protein: ASSFKSRSTEQF

clone size: few
V gene: TRBV30
CDR3 protein: AWVGEGSYEQY

clone size: few
V gene: TRBV2
CDR3 protein: ASIGQGIAGYT

clone size: -
V gene: TRBV19
CDR3 protein: ASSSTGGGYGYT

clone size: -
V gene: TRBV12-2
CDR3 protein: ASRLSWTGVVIQPQH

clone size: few
V gene: TRBV5-1
CDR3 protein: ASSPLPTANTEAF

clone size: -
V gene: TRBV10-3
CDR3 protein: AISESGTGVQETQY

clone size: few
V gene: TRBV6-5
CDR3 protein: ASSYGGLGTEAF

clone size: -
V gene: TRBV25-1
CDR3 protein: ASSSGTGWKLF

clone size: once
V gene: TRBV29-1
CDR3 protein: SVREAGELF

clone size: -
V gene: TRBV27
CDR3 protein: ASSLIIGNTEAF

clone size: -
V gene: TRBV4-1
CDR3 protein: ASSHRKRGLETQY

clone size: few
V gene: TRBV2
CDR3 protein: ASSEREGTKGYT